Listed below are T cell receptor beta chains from one sample, sequenced in a study of blood T cell repertoires in COVID-19. The method was immunoSEQ multiplex PCR; TCRdb's version includes in-frame clones alone and lacks a portion of them. The sample lists 150,000 to 200,000 clones; 60% to 80% were seen once. Specimen: PBMCs or T cells enriched from blood (not recorded which). The origin of the receptors is a man aged 60 to 69 who had been exposed to COVID-19. Both conserved end residues are part of each CDR3. Each record gives: J gene, V gene, D gene, clone size, CDR3 DNA, CDR3 protein. A D gene is named only where the DNA matches it firmly. Some rows have no size entry. The others give once, few or many, or a class for an expanded clone.

j_gene: TRBJ2-3; v_gene: TRBV30; d_gene: TRBD2; abundance: -; CDR3nt: TGTGCCTGGAGTGTAGGGACTAGCGGGACAGATACGCAGTATTTT; CDR3aa: CAWSVGTSGTDTQYF
j_gene: TRBJ2-1; v_gene: TRBV7-9; d_gene: TRBD2; abundance: -; CDR3nt: TGTGCCAGCAGCTTAAACCTTAATAGCGGGCCCTACAATGAGCAGTTCTTC; CDR3aa: CASSLNLNSGPYNEQFF
j_gene: TRBJ2-1; v_gene: TRBV7-8; d_gene: TRBD2; abundance: -; CDR3nt: TGTGCCAGCAGCTTAAGGGAAGTAGCGGGGGAGCAGTTCTTC; CDR3aa: CASSLREVAGEQFF
j_gene: TRBJ1-4; v_gene: TRBV18; d_gene: TRBD1; abundance: -; CDR3nt: TGTGCCAGCTCACCTCGGACAGGGTCGAATGAAAAACTGTTTTTT; CDR3aa: CASSPRTGSNEKLFF
j_gene: TRBJ2-1; v_gene: TRBV12-1; d_gene: -; abundance: few; CDR3nt: TGTGCCAGCAGCTCAGGACTAGTTATCGATGAGCAGTTCTTC; CDR3aa: CASSSGLVIDEQFF
j_gene: TRBJ1-1; v_gene: TRBV6-5; d_gene: -; abundance: -; CDR3nt: TGTGCCAGCAGGCCAAGGAACGGACAGACCACTGAAGCTTTCTTT; CDR3aa: CASRPRNGQTTEAFF
j_gene: TRBJ2-5; v_gene: TRBV5-4; d_gene: -; abundance: -; CDR3nt: TGTGCCAGCAGCATAAAACCAGACAGGATTGGAGAGACCCAGTACTTC; CDR3aa: CASSIKPDRIGETQYF
j_gene: TRBJ1-3; v_gene: TRBV9; d_gene: -; abundance: -; CDR3nt: TGTGCCAGCAGCGTAGATGACAGCAAGGGAAACACCATATATTTT; CDR3aa: CASSVDDSKGNTIYF
j_gene: TRBJ2-7; v_gene: TRBV30; d_gene: TRBD1; abundance: -; CDR3nt: TGTGCCTGGATGTTTGGAGGACAGGGAAACGAGCAGTACTTC; CDR3aa: CAWMFGGQGNEQYF
j_gene: TRBJ1-3; v_gene: TRBV28; d_gene: -; abundance: -; CDR3nt: TGTGCCAGCAGCCCCCCCGGGGACACCATATATTTT; CDR3aa: CASSPPGDTIYF
j_gene: TRBJ2-7; v_gene: TRBV7-3; d_gene: -; abundance: -; CDR3nt: TGTGCCAGCAGCGACGCAGGGGCCCTCGGCGAGCAGTACTTC; CDR3aa: CASSDAGALGEQYF
j_gene: TRBJ2-1; v_gene: TRBV11-3; d_gene: -; abundance: -; CDR3nt: TGTGCCAGCAGCTTAGATGGGCAGGGGCAGTTCTTC; CDR3aa: CASSLDGQGQFF
j_gene: TRBJ1-3; v_gene: TRBV25-1; d_gene: -; abundance: -; CDR3nt: TGTGCCAGCAGTGCGGGAGTACTACAGACCATATATTTT; CDR3aa: CASSAGVLQTIYF
j_gene: TRBJ1-1; v_gene: TRBV29-1; d_gene: -; abundance: -; CDR3nt: TGCAGCGTTACCTTGGGCAGGGGCACTGAAGCTTTCTTT; CDR3aa: CSVTLGRGTEAFF
j_gene: TRBJ1-3; v_gene: TRBV6-1; d_gene: -; abundance: -; CDR3nt: TGTGCCAGCAGTGAAGCCAGGGTTGGGGGGGTAGGACAGAACACCATATATTTT; CDR3aa: CASSEARVGGVGQNTIYF
j_gene: TRBJ1-2; v_gene: TRBV11-2; d_gene: -; abundance: -; CDR3nt: TGTGCCAGCAGCTTAGTGCAGGCGAGCTATGGCTACACCTTC; CDR3aa: CASSLVQASYGYTF
j_gene: TRBJ2-1; v_gene: TRBV7-2; d_gene: TRBD1; abundance: -; CDR3nt: TGTGCCAGCAGCTTAATAGGACAGGGACACAATGAGCAGTTCTTC; CDR3aa: CASSLIGQGHNEQFF
j_gene: TRBJ2-1; v_gene: TRBV4-1; d_gene: TRBD2; abundance: -; CDR3nt: TGCGCCAGCCGACCCGGGACTAGCGGGAGGCCCCCACAGTTCTTC; CDR3aa: CASRPGTSGRPPQFF
j_gene: TRBJ2-5; v_gene: TRBV19; d_gene: TRBD2; abundance: -; CDR3nt: TGTGCCAGTAGTATAGATGCGGCGGGAGTTAGAGAGACCCAGTACTTC; CDR3aa: CASSIDAAGVRETQYF
j_gene: TRBJ2-4; v_gene: TRBV7-5; d_gene: -; abundance: -; CDR3nt: TGTGTCAGAAGCTTAAGGTGGACAGGGACGAAAAACATTCAGTACTTC; CDR3aa: CVRSLRWTGTKNIQYF
j_gene: TRBJ2-3; v_gene: TRBV2; d_gene: TRBD1; abundance: -; CDR3nt: TGTGCCACCCGGGACAGGGGCACAGATACGCAGTATTTT; CDR3aa: CATRDRGTDTQYF
j_gene: TRBJ2-1; v_gene: TRBV27; d_gene: TRBD2; abundance: -; CDR3nt: TGTGCCAGCAGTTTTGGGCTAGCGGGACACAATGAGCAGTTCTTC; CDR3aa: CASSFGLAGHNEQFF
j_gene: TRBJ2-7; v_gene: TRBV9; d_gene: TRBD2; abundance: -; CDR3nt: TGTGCCAGCAGCGTAGCCGGAGCGGGAGGGCCGGGCGAGCAGTACTTC; CDR3aa: CASSVAGAGGPGEQYF
j_gene: TRBJ2-7; v_gene: TRBV6-5; d_gene: -; abundance: once; CDR3nt: TGTGCCAGCGCGAATCAGGGGACCCTCAGCGAGCAGTACTTC; CDR3aa: CASANQGTLSEQYF
j_gene: TRBJ2-7; v_gene: TRBV7-8; d_gene: -; abundance: -; CDR3nt: TGTGCCAGCAGCTTAGCGCCGTCAGCCTACGAGCAGTACTTC; CDR3aa: CASSLAPSAYEQYF
j_gene: TRBJ1-5; v_gene: TRBV7-2; d_gene: -; abundance: -; CDR3nt: TGTGCCAGCAGCCCAACAGGAAGGGGACTAACCCAGCCCCAGCATTTT; CDR3aa: CASSPTGRGLTQPQHF
j_gene: TRBJ1-1; v_gene: TRBV25-1; d_gene: -; abundance: -; CDR3nt: TGTGCCAGCAGTCCCTTAGGGGGTACCACTGAAGCTTTCTTT; CDR3aa: CASSPLGGTTEAFF
j_gene: TRBJ1-5; v_gene: TRBV5-6; d_gene: -; abundance: -; CDR3nt: TGTGCCAGCAGCTTCGGGGTGATGGGCAATCAGCCCCAGCATTTT; CDR3aa: CASSFGVMGNQPQHF
j_gene: TRBJ2-7; v_gene: TRBV27; d_gene: -; abundance: -; CDR3nt: TGTGCCAGCAGTCCCGGAGGTAGCGTGTCCCACGAGCAGTACTTC; CDR3aa: CASSPGGSVSHEQYF
j_gene: TRBJ1-2; v_gene: TRBV2; d_gene: TRBD1; abundance: -; CDR3nt: TGTGCCAGCAGCATAGCTCGGACAGGGAGTAACTATGGCTACACCTTC; CDR3aa: CASSIARTGSNYGYTF
j_gene: TRBJ2-5; v_gene: TRBV28; d_gene: -; abundance: -; CDR3nt: TGTGCCAGCACCCCGTCAGGGGCCGAATACCAAGAGACCCAGTACTTC; CDR3aa: CASTPSGAEYQETQYF
j_gene: TRBJ2-4; v_gene: TRBV6-2/TRBV6-3; d_gene: -; abundance: -; CDR3nt: TGTGCCAGCAGTTACCAGGGTTCAAACATTCAGTACTTC; CDR3aa: CASSYQGSNIQYF
j_gene: TRBJ2-7; v_gene: TRBV3-1/TRBV3-2; d_gene: TRBD2; abundance: once; CDR3nt: TGTGCCAGCAGCCAAGTTGGACTAGCGCTCGCATACGAGCAGTACTTC; CDR3aa: CASSQVGLALAYEQYF
j_gene: TRBJ2-5; v_gene: TRBV21-1; d_gene: -; abundance: -; CDR3nt: TGTGCCAGCAGCAAAGCGGCCGGGTTAAGCCAAGAGACCCAGTACTTC; CDR3aa: CASSKAAGLSQETQYF
j_gene: TRBJ2-5; v_gene: TRBV19; d_gene: -; abundance: -; CDR3nt: TGTGCCAGTAGTGTCCAGTGGGCAGAGACCCAGTACTTC; CDR3aa: CASSVQWAETQYF
j_gene: TRBJ2-1; v_gene: TRBV9; d_gene: TRBD2; abundance: -; CDR3nt: TGTGCCAGCAGCGTTATGACTAGCGGGAGCAATGAGCAGTTCTTC; CDR3aa: CASSVMTSGSNEQFF
j_gene: TRBJ2-1; v_gene: TRBV7-9; d_gene: TRBD1; abundance: -; CDR3nt: TGTGCCAGCAGCCTACTCCTGGGGCAGGGGGAGAATGAGCAGTTCTTC; CDR3aa: CASSLLLGQGENEQFF
j_gene: TRBJ1-1; v_gene: TRBV21-1; d_gene: -; abundance: -; CDR3nt: TGTGCCAGCCCCGGACAGGGGGGGACTGAAGCTTTCTTT; CDR3aa: CASPGQGGTEAFF
j_gene: TRBJ1-1; v_gene: TRBV5-4; d_gene: TRBD1; abundance: many; CDR3nt: TGTGCCAGCAGCGCATCCAGGGGGCCCATGAACACTGAAGCTTTCTTT; CDR3aa: CASSASRGPMNTEAFF
j_gene: TRBJ2-7; v_gene: TRBV13; d_gene: -; abundance: -; CDR3nt: TGTGCCAGCAGCTTCAGACAGCAGATTAGCTCCTACGAGCAGTACTTC; CDR3aa: CASSFRQQISSYEQYF
j_gene: TRBJ1-6; v_gene: TRBV15; d_gene: -; abundance: -; CDR3nt: TGTGCCACCTCAAGGGACAACTATAATTCACCCCTCCACTTT; CDR3aa: CATSRDNYNSPLHF
j_gene: TRBJ1-1; v_gene: TRBV6-5; d_gene: -; abundance: few; CDR3nt: TGTGCCAGCACCGCGGGCCCGCCGGACACTGAAGCTTTCTTT; CDR3aa: CASTAGPPDTEAFF
j_gene: TRBJ2-1; v_gene: TRBV27; d_gene: TRBD2; abundance: -; CDR3nt: TGTGCCAGCACCCGGGACTACCCTTACAATGAGCAGTTCTTC; CDR3aa: CASTRDYPYNEQFF
j_gene: TRBJ2-3; v_gene: TRBV9; d_gene: TRBD2; abundance: -; CDR3nt: TGTGCCAGCAGCGTGGTCCTAGCGGGAAGGGCAGATACGCAGTATTTT; CDR3aa: CASSVVLAGRADTQYF
j_gene: TRBJ2-2; v_gene: TRBV19; d_gene: -; abundance: -; CDR3nt: TGTGCCAGTAGTACCTTAGGACAGCAGAAAACCGGGGAGCTGTTTTTT; CDR3aa: CASSTLGQQKTGELFF
j_gene: TRBJ1-3; v_gene: TRBV11-2; d_gene: -; abundance: -; CDR3nt: TGTGCCAGCACCGTGGGACGGAGGGTCTCTGGAAACACCATATATTTT; CDR3aa: CASTVGRRVSGNTIYF
j_gene: TRBJ1-2; v_gene: TRBV25-1; d_gene: TRBD1; abundance: -; CDR3nt: TGTGCCAGCAGTGAGGGACAGGGCCGTAACTATGGCTACACCTTC; CDR3aa: CASSEGQGRNYGYTF
j_gene: TRBJ1-2; v_gene: TRBV3-1/TRBV3-2; d_gene: -; abundance: -; CDR3nt: TGTGCCAGCAGCCAAGGCTCAGGGGCCGGCTATGGCTACACCTTC; CDR3aa: CASSQGSGAGYGYTF
j_gene: TRBJ2-7; v_gene: TRBV5-1; d_gene: TRBD2; abundance: -; CDR3nt: TGCGCCAGCCGACCCCGCCCGGCGGGAGGGGACGAGCAGTACTTC; CDR3aa: CASRPRPAGGDEQYF
j_gene: TRBJ1-3; v_gene: TRBV5-4; d_gene: TRBD1; abundance: -; CDR3nt: TGTGCCAGCAGCCCGGGACAGTATGGAAACACCATATATTTT; CDR3aa: CASSPGQYGNTIYF
j_gene: TRBJ1-2; v_gene: TRBV28; d_gene: -; abundance: -; CDR3nt: TGTGCCAGCAGTTCTACCTTAACAGGGACACTCTATGGCTACACCTTC; CDR3aa: CASSSTLTGTLYGYTF
j_gene: TRBJ2-5; v_gene: TRBV30; d_gene: TRBD1; abundance: -; CDR3nt: TGTGCCTGGAGTGTACCAGGGGGCCTACAAGAGACCCAGTACTTC; CDR3aa: CAWSVPGGLQETQYF
j_gene: TRBJ2-1; v_gene: TRBV5-4; d_gene: TRBD2; abundance: -; CDR3nt: TGTGCCAGCAGCTTGTCTAGCGGGAGGGCCTACAATGAGCAGTTCTTC; CDR3aa: CASSLSSGRAYNEQFF
j_gene: TRBJ1-2; v_gene: TRBV2; d_gene: -; abundance: once; CDR3nt: TGTGCCAGCCAGACATCTAACTATGGCTACACCTTC; CDR3aa: CASQTSNYGYTF